This T cell receptor (beta chain) comes out of a study of shared clonotypes between healthy human individuals. Study findings and constraints: The sharing of about 5.3% of naive CD4 clonotypes was seen across a few donors. It was the non-shared clonotypes that had lower generation probabilities than clonotypes shared by all four donors.

Method: immunoSEQ multiplex PCR; TCRdb's copy keeps in-frame clones and lacks some. The table has about 1,500,000 clones, approximately 97% seen once. Donors comprised healthy HIV-negative adults lacking recent acute infections or vaccinations. Donors comprised only Caucasian adults living in Nashville, Tennessee. Comment on this clone: Its cognate antigen is unknown.

Sequencing was performed on naive CD4+ T cells sorted from blood. Subset in this sample: CD45RA+ positively selected. This TCR was recovered from a young man in good health.

The CDR3 DNA is TGTGCCAGCTCACTGGCCGGGAGGAACACCGGGGAGCTGTTTTTT. It specifies CASSLAGRNTGELFF. The V gene is TRBV18, the J gene TRBJ2-2, with D tentatively TRBD2 (6 bases). Looked up from germline, CDR1 is KGHSH and CDR2 is LQKENI. The CDR3 is made up of 15 amino acids. V was pared by 4 bases and J by 1 base, with 10 bases between. The variable domain in full, completed from reference TRBV18 and TRBJ2-2, reads NAGVMQNPRHLVRRRGQEARLRCSPMKGHSHVYWYRQLPEEGLKFMVYLQKENIIDESGMPKERFSAEFPKEGPSILRIQQVVRGDSAAYFCASSLAGRNTGELFFGEGSRLTVL.